These 25 T cell receptor beta chains originate from one sample sequenced in a study of blood T cell repertoires in COVID-19. The assay was immunoSEQ multiplex PCR, and TCRdb's table has in-frame clones only and misses some. The sample carries around 300,000 clones, more than 80% recorded once. Sequencing was performed on PBMCs or T cells enriched from blood (not recorded which). The receptors shown here come from a woman aged 18-29 years who had recovered from COVID-19.

This clone was observed once. This chain links TRBV10-1 with TRBJ2-1; D might be TRBD2 (5 bases). V lost 9 bases, J lost 1 base, and 13 bases lay in between. The CDR3 has 14 amino acids. Germline V gene data show CDR1 as WNHNN and CDR2 as SYGVQD (reference sequence). The CDR3 bases are TGCGCCAGTACCGAGGGTGGGTCCTACAATGAGCAGTTCTTC. Amino acids: CASTEGGSYNEQFF.

This clone was detected once. The DNA for the CDR3 is TGTGCCAGCAGCCAAGATGGGGGCCGGGGCACAGATACGCAGTATTTT. This translates into CASSQDGGRGTDTQYF. V gene TRBV4-2 combines with J gene TRBJ2-3, with TRBD1 as a possible D gene (6 bases). The CDR3 covers 16 residues. Per germline, CDR1 LGHNA and CDR2 YNFKEQ. Trimming left V 0 bases short and J 1 base short, with 11 bases between.

This sequence joins TRBV5-1 and TRBJ1-6; no firm D call. Germline V CDR1 and CDR2: SGHRS, YFSETQ. CDR3 length equals 15 residues. The V end was cut by 0 bases, the J end by 7 bases, with 11 bases between. CDR3 coding DNA: TGCGCCAGCAGCTTGGAGGGAGTGTGGAATTCACCCCTCCACTTT. It yields the protein CASSLEGVWNSPLHF.

In nucleotides, the CDR3 is TGTGCCAGCCGGCCCGCAGGGGGCTCGCATGGCTACACCTTC. This gives the protein CASRPAGGSHGYTF. The chain is built from TRBV27 and TRBJ1-2, with 8 positions matching TRBD1. Germline CDR1 and CDR2: MNHEY and SMNVEV (reference sequence). V was pared by 8 bases and J by 6 bases, with 11 bases of the junction left unmatched. The CDR3 loop spans 14 amino acids.

This rearrangement joins TRBV29-1 to TRBJ2-7, with 12 bases identical to TRBD2. CDR1 and CDR2 from the germline V gene are SQVTM and ANQGSEA. J lost 3 bases, V lost 5 bases, and 2 bases had no gene match. This CDR3 has 13 amino acids. The DNA for the CDR3 is TGCAGCGTTCGACTAGCGGGGGTCTACGAGCAGTACTTC. Residues: CSVRLAGVYEQYF.

The J gene is TRBJ2-2, the V gene TRBV3-1 (or the pseudogene TRBV3-2); 12 nucleotides align to TRBD2. The germline V gene encodes CDR1 LGHDT and CDR2 YNNKEL (reference sequence). V dropped 0 bases and J dropped 5; count of bases not matched to a gene: 10. CDR3 length equals 19 residues. The CDR3 region is CASSQEVLAGGRGTGELFF. CDR3 nucleotide sequence: TGTGCCAGCAGCCAAGAGGTACTAGCGGGGGGACGGGGGACCGGGGAGCTGTTTTTT.

The genes are TRBV4-1 and TRBJ2-5; 10 positions agree with TRBD1. The CDR3 sequence is 16 residues long. The V gene's germline CDR1 is MGHRA and CDR2 YSYEKL. Germline trimming cut 0 bases from V and 5 bases from J; bases unmatched to any gene: 6. Here the CDR3 DNA reads TGCGCCAGCAGCCAAGATTCCGGGACAGGGGTTGAGACCCAGTACTTC. Amino acids: CASSQDSGTGVETQYF.

The chain carries TRBV5-4 and TRBJ2-7, with 8 bases lining up with TRBD1. The CDR3 totals 15 residues. After removal of 0 bases from V and 4 bases from J, the junction contained 6 bases not matched to a gene. CDR1 is SGHNT and CDR2 is YYREEE in the germline V gene (reference sequence). The CDR3 DNA sequence: TGTGCCAGCAGCTTGGTCGGCAGGGGGCTTTACGAGCAGTACTTC. Protein: CASSLVGRGLYEQYF.

The chain recombines TRBV2 with TRBJ1-1; no clear D gene. Between the trimmed V and J ends, which lost 6 bases and 0 bases, there was a span of 8 bases. The CDR3 totals 13 residues. CDR1 and CDR2 (germline): SNHLY, FYNNEI. The CDR3 DNA reads as TGTGCCAGCAGGAGGGAATTGAACACTGAAGCTTTCTTT. This translates into CASRRELNTEAFF.

This clone showed up just once. The chain uses TRBV19 and TRBJ1-1; 7 nucleotides agree with TRBD1. This CDR3 region has 16 residues. In germline, CDR1 is LNHDA, CDR2 SQIVND (reference sequence). Trimming removed 1 base from V and 1 base from J; junction bases left unmatched: 6. The CDR3 nucleotides read TGTGCCAGTAGTATAGGGATGGGACAGTCGAACACTGAAGCTTTCTTT. It codes for CASSIGMGQSNTEAFF. Drawing the rest from reference TRBV19 and TRBJ1-1, the complete variable domain is DGGITQSPKYLFRKEGQNVTLSCEQNLNHDAMYWYRQDPGQGLRLIYYSQIVNDFQKGDIAEGYSVSREKKESFPLTVTSAQKNPTAFYLCASSIGMGQSNTEAFFGQGTRLTVV.

V is TRBV10-1 and J is TRBJ2-7; TRBD1 might be the D (5 bases). Trimming took 9 bases from V and 2 from J, leaving 23 bases between them. The CDR3 is 16 residues long. Per germline, CDR1 WNHNN and CDR2 SYGVQD (reference sequence). CDR3 protein: CASSNRFDLSTYEQYF. The CDR3 DNA follows: TGCGCCAGTTCCAACAGGTTTGACCTTTCGACCTACGAGCAGTACTTC.

The rearrangement joins TRBV2 to TRBJ1-2; the match to TRBD1 covers 8 bases. Germline V lookup: CDR1 SNHLY, CDR2 FYNNEI. Trimming cost V 9 bases and J 2 bases; bases outside gene matches: 8. The CDR3 is 14 amino acids. CDR3: CASSRPGGNYGYTF. The DNA for the CDR3 is TGTGCCAGTTCAAGGCCAGGGGGCAACTATGGCTACACCTTC. The full variable domain, in which reference TRBV2 and TRBJ1-2 provide the parts outside the CDR3, is EPEVTQTPSHQVTQMGQEVILRCVPISNHLYFYWYRQILGQKVEFLVSFYNNEISEKSEIFDDQFSVERPDGSNFTLKIRSTKLEDSAMYFCASSRPGGNYGYTFGSGTRLTVV.

The chain carries TRBV6-1 and TRBJ1-1; 7 nucleotides match TRBD1. V dropped 2 bases and J dropped 6; count of bases not matched to a gene: 6. The CDR3 contains 14 residues. Germline-derived CDR1 and CDR2 are MNHNS and SASEGT. The CDR3 here is CASSELGGTAEAFF. Written as DNA, the CDR3 is TGTGCCAGCAGTGAACTCGGCGGGACAGCTGAAGCTTTCTTT.

The chain joins TRBV7-9 to TRBJ2-1; 12 bases fit TRBD2. The germline V gene has CDR1 SEHNR and CDR2 FQNEAQ (reference sequence). Losses at the gene ends were 4 bases for V and 1 base for J; bases not matched to a gene: 11. The CDR3 loop spans 19 amino acids. Written as DNA, the CDR3 is TGTGCCAGCAGCTCACTTATTGGGACTAGCGGGTTTTCCTACAATGAGCAGTTCTTC. Encoded protein: CASSSLIGTSGFSYNEQFF.

V gene TRBV7-9 combines with J gene TRBJ1-2; D gene uncertain. The ends were cut back, 0 bases at V and 1 base at J, with 6 bases in the middle. This CDR3 region has 14 residues. Germline CDR1 reads SEHNR; CDR2 reads FQNEAQ (reference sequence). CDR3 sequence reads: CASSLAPDNYGYTF. CDR3 bases: TGTGCCAGCAGCTTAGCGCCAGATAACTATGGCTACACCTTC.

The sample holds one count of this clone. The V call is TRBV3-1 (or the pseudogene TRBV3-2), the J call TRBJ2-7, with D maybe TRBD1 (6 bases). The germline gives CDR1 LGHDT, CDR2 YNNKEL (reference sequence). Trimming pared 1 base from V and 2 bases from J, leaving 15 bases between. The CDR3 length is 16 residues. CDR3 nucleotide sequence: TGTGCCAGCAGCCAAGTCCCCTTGACAGGCCCCTACGAGCAGTACTTC. Its protein is CASSQVPLTGPYEQYF.

This clone was detected once. V usage is TRBV5-1 and J usage is TRBJ1-4; the match to TRBD1 covers 7 bases. This CDR3 comprises 16 residues. V was clipped by 0 bases and J by 3 bases; unmatched bases: 5. From germline, CDR1 is SGHRS and CDR2 YFSETQ. The CDR3 protein is CASSLARGDSNEKLFF. The CDR3 region has the DNA TGCGCCAGCAGCTTGGCCAGGGGGGATTCTAATGAAAAACTGTTTTTT.

The chain is built from TRBV6-1 and TRBJ1-1, with 11 bases fitting TRBD1. The length of the CDR3 is 14 residues. From germline, CDR1 is MNHNS and CDR2 SASEGT. The V gene end was trimmed by 2 bases and the J gene end by 8 bases; junction bases not matched to a gene: 4. CDR3 bases: TGTGCCAGCAGTGAAACCTGGGACAGGGGGGAAGCTTTCTTT. Protein sequence: CASSETWDRGEAFF.

CDR3 sequence: CASSRSGGAYEQYF. In DNA form, the CDR3 reads TGTGCCAGCAGCCGGAGCGGGGGGGCCTACGAGCAGTACTTC. The chain is built from TRBV11-2 and TRBJ2-7; 10 positions match TRBD2. J lost 2 bases, V lost 5 bases, and 3 bases had no gene match. Germline CDR1 reads SGHAT; CDR2 reads FQNNGV. The CDR3 length is 14 residues.

This sequence joins TRBV5-4 and TRBJ2-1; 7 bases fit TRBD2. The CDR3 extends over 18 amino acids. Per the germline V gene, CDR1 is SGHNT and CDR2 is YYREEE (reference sequence). V lost 4 bases, J lost 10 bases, and 23 bases stayed unmatched. CDR3 nucleotide sequence: TGTGCCAGCAGCGAACCCGGGAGGAGCGGCGTGGCCCTACACGAGCAGTTCTTC. Protein: CASSEPGRSGVALHEQFF.

The DNA of the CDR3 is TGTGCCAGCAGCTTGGCAGGAGGGCCGGGAGATACGCAGTATTTT. Its translation: CASSLAGGPGDTQYF. V usage is TRBV7-9 and J usage is TRBJ2-3, with D possibly matching TRBD2 (6 bases). The CDR3 is 15 amino acids. V dropped 3 bases and J dropped 5 bases, with 15 bases sitting between them. Germline lookup yields CDR1 SEHNR and CDR2 FQNEAQ (reference sequence).

This chain connects TRBV7-6 to TRBJ1-1, with TRBD1 identical over 7 bases. Germline CDR1 reads SGHVS; CDR2 reads FNYEAQ. V lost 5 bases to trimming and J lost 0 bases; unmatched junction nucleotides: 6. This CDR3 has 15 residues. The CDR3 DNA reads TGTGCCAGCAGCCTCCGACAGGGAATGAACACTGAAGCTTTCTTT. Translation: CASSLRQGMNTEAFF.

The CDR3 region has the DNA TGCGCCAGCAGCTTGGACGGGGTCCCGCCCCAGCATTTT. This translates into CASSLDGVPPQHF. This chain connects TRBV5-1 to TRBJ1-5; D not resolved. Trimming took off 0 bases at V and 9 bases at J, with 10 bases between the two ends. Germline V CDR1 and CDR2: SGHRS, YFSETQ. CDR3 size: 13 residues.

This clone appeared a single time. The chain links TRBV19 to TRBJ1-5; no reliable D call. The CDR3 totals 12 residues. Germline V CDR1 and CDR2: LNHDA, SQIVND (reference sequence). V was clipped by 3 bases and J by 6 bases, with 6 bases between them. The CDR3 reads CASSIPRQPQHF. The CDR3 DNA reads TGTGCCAGTAGTATTCCGCGTCAGCCCCAGCATTTT.

The gene calls are TRBV5-1 and TRBJ2-1, with 7 nucleotides matching TRBD2. Looked up from germline, CDR1 is SGHRS and CDR2 is YFSETQ. Unmatched junction bases numbered 10, after V lost 5 bases and J lost 8 bases. The CDR3 spans 14 residues. DNA of the CDR3: TGCGCCAGCAGTCTAGCGGATCTCACTGATGAGCAGTTCTTC. Its protein is CASSLADLTDEQFF.